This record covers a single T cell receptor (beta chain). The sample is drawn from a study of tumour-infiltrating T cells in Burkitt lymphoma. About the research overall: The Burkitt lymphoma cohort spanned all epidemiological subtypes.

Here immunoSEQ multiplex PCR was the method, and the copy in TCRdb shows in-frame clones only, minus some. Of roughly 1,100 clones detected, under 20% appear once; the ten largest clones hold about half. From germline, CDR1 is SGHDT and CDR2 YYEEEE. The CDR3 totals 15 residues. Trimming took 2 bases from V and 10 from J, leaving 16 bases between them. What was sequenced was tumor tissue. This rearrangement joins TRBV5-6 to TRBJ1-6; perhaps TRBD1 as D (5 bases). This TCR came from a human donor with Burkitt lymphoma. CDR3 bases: TGTGCCAGCAGCTTTTTCGGGGGTGGCATCTCACCCCTCCACTTT. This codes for CASSFFGGGISPLHF.